This T cell receptor beta chain was captured in a study of T cells in Graves' hyperthyroidism and ophthalmopathy. This clonotype has a count of ten or more. RNA transcripts were the template for amplifying TCR beta CDR3 regions. RT-PCR in the first round (using the HTBI primer set) targeted the TCR CDR3. TCRdb recomputed calls from the multiplex PCR reads with MiXCR, one row per CDR3 protein. The sample consists of about 710,000 distinct CDR3 sequences, roughly 15% of them appearing once. Calling Graves' hyperthyroidism stable meant ophthalmopathy did not progress within 18 months. The source of the PBMCs was 10 ml of fresh peripheral blood. From germline, CDR1 is MNHEY and CDR2 SMNVEV (reference sequence). V was cut by 0 bases and J by 6 bases, with 11 bases left in between. There are 14 residues in the CDR3.

The sequenced sample consisted of blood. J is TRBJ1-1 and V is TRBV27, with D possibly matching TRBD1 (5 bases). The sequence was collected from a man aged 18 to 29 with Graves' hyperthyroidism. The CDR3 DNA reads TGTGCCAGCAGTTTATCGAGGGGAGGCGCTGAAGCTTTCTTT. As protein: CASSLSRGGAEAFF.